The next 27 T cell receptor beta chains were all read from a single sample in a study of beta chain features in type 1 diabetes. The authors reverse transcribed all of the isolated RNA, so sequencing captured expressed TCRB transcripts. Only in-frame clones appear in the TCRdb table, and some are missing; sequencing was by immunoSEQ multiplex PCR. The repertoire holds hundreds of thousands of clones, with over 25% as singletons. Sequencing was carried out using naive CD4+ T cells from blood. The receptors stem from a man aged 18 to 35 in good health.

Worth noting for this clone: This sample also contains other DNA sequences that code for the same CDR3. This chain joins TRBV5-1 and TRBJ2-3; D might be TRBD1 or TRBD2, each matching 6 bases. The CDR3 sequence is 16 residues long. The ends were cut back, 3 bases at V and 5 bases at J, with 19 bases in the middle. CDR1 and CDR2 from the germline V gene are SGHRS and YFSETQ. The CDR3, as DNA: TGCGCCAGCAGCTCCTCCCGGGGGCTGATGAGAGATACGCAGTATTTT. Translated: CASSSSRGLMRDTQYF.

The chain uses TRBV4-1 and TRBJ2-4; a possible D gene is TRBD2 (6 bases). Trimming removed 0 bases at V and 6 bases at J, with 18 bases between. Germline CDR1 reads MGHRA; CDR2 reads YSYEKL. The CDR3 has 17 residues. The CDR3 region has the DNA TGCGCCAGCAGCCAAGATCGGGAGTTGAATGTTAGAAACATTCAGTACTTC. It encodes CASSQDRELNVRNIQYF.

The chain carries TRBV7-9 and TRBJ2-7; 9 positions agree with TRBD1. The CDR3 consists of 15 residues. V gave up 5 bases and J gave up 4 bases; unmatched junction bases: 9. Per germline, CDR1 SEHNR and CDR2 FQNEAQ (reference sequence). CDR3 bases: TGTGCCAGCAGCCTATCGGGACAGGGTCTTTACGAGCAGTACTTC. The encoded protein is CASSLSGQGLYEQYF. The full variable domain, completed using reference TRBV7-9 and TRBJ2-7, is DTGVSQNPRHKITKRGQNVTFRCDPISEHNRLYWYRQTLGQGPEFLTYFQNEAQLEKSRLLSDRFSAERPKGSFSTLEIQRTEQGDSAMYLCASSLSGQGLYEQYFGPGTRLTVT.

The chain employs TRBV7-9 and TRBJ1-4, with a possible D match to TRBD1 (6 bases). CDR1 SEHNR and CDR2 FQNEAQ come from the germline V gene (reference sequence). Deletions cut 2 bases from V and 7 bases from J, with 11 bases between. The CDR3 is 14 amino acids. The CDR3 spells CASSLQGISEKLFF. The DNA for the CDR3 is TGTGCCAGCAGCTTACAGGGGATAAGTGAAAAACTGTTTTTT. Combining the CDR3 with reference TRBV7-9 and TRBJ1-4 gives the whole variable domain DTGVSQNPRHKITKRGQNVTFRCDPISEHNRLYWYRQTLGQGPEFLTYFQNEAQLEKSRLLSDRFSAERPKGSFSTLEIQRTEQGDSAMYLCASSLQGISEKLFFGSGTQLSVL.

The V call is TRBV23-1, the J call TRBJ2-7; 10 bases are shared with TRBD2. TRBV23-1 is assigned to the ORF class and has an uncertain function. The length of the CDR3 is 18 residues. The J segment lost 3 bases and the V segment lost 2 bases, leaving 13 bases of the junction unmatched. The CDR3 protein is CASSQKGSGRDLRYEQYF. In nucleotides, the CDR3 is TGCGCCAGCAGTCAAAAAGGGAGCGGGAGGGACCTGCGCTACGAGCAGTACTTC.

The genes are TRBV7-2 and TRBJ2-1, with 11 positions matching TRBD2. The CDR3 is made up of 15 amino acids. The trim removed 7 bases at V and 5 bases at J, leaving 7 bases unmatched. CDR1 SGHTA and CDR2 FQGNSA come from the germline V gene. This chain's CDR3 is CASTLAGGVNNEQFF. CDR3 sequence (DNA): TGTGCCAGCACCCTAGCGGGAGGCGTCAACAATGAGCAGTTCTTC. Variable domain in full (rest from reference TRBV7-2 and TRBJ2-1): GAGVSQSPSNKVTEKGKDVELRCDPISGHTALYWYRQSLGQGLEFLIYFQGNSAPDKSGLPSDRFSAERTGGSVSTLTIQRTQQEDSAVYLCASTLAGGVNNEQFFGPGTRLTVL.

This clone was counted only a few times. This chain connects TRBV18 to TRBJ1-2; D is unresolved. The V end was cut by 6 bases, the J end by 6 bases, with 14 bases between. CDR3 size: 13 residues. Germline lookup yields CDR1 KGHSH and CDR2 LQKENI. This chain's CDR3 is CASSRSAVDGYTF. The CDR3 DNA is TGTGCCAGCTCGCGAAGCGCGGTGGATGGCTACACCTTC.

V usage is TRBV5-6 and J usage is TRBJ2-4, with D unresolved. Trimming took 0 bases from V and 14 from J, leaving 12 bases between them. Germline V gives CDR1 SGHDT, CDR2 YYEEEE. The CDR3 consists of 12 residues. This chain's CDR3 is CASSLASKPEYF. For the CDR3, the DNA is TGTGCCAGCAGCTTGGCATCCAAGCCCGAGTACTTC.

The chain couples TRBV30 to TRBJ1-5, with D tentatively TRBD1 (6 bases). Per the germline V gene, CDR1 is GTSNPN and CDR2 is SVGIG (reference sequence). With 0 bases removed from V and 0 bases from J, the gap between germline ends came to 15 bases. The CDR3 is made up of 17 amino acids. This CDR3 is CAWSVYSQGYSNQPQHF. The CDR3 DNA follows: TGTGCCTGGAGTGTATACTCCCAGGGGTATAGCAATCAGCCCCAGCATTTT.

The chain links TRBV9 to TRBJ2-5, with D possibly being TRBD1 (5 bases). Trimming stripped 3 bases from V and 5 bases from J, with 8 bases between. CDR1 is SGDLS, CDR2 YYNGEE, per germline. The CDR3 extends over 12 amino acids. Here the CDR3 DNA reads TGTGCCAGCAGCGGGGGCTATGAGACCCAGTACTTC. This gives the protein CASSGGYETQYF.

V usage is TRBV7-8 and J usage is TRBJ2-5; perhaps TRBD2 as D (5 bases). The CDR3 is 13 residues long. V was trimmed by 5 bases and J by 7 bases, leaving 14 bases between them. CDR1 and CDR2 (germline): SGHVS, FQNEAQ. The CDR3 region is CASSPTREGTQYF. CDR3 DNA: TGTGCCAGCAGCCCCACTAGGGAAGGGACCCAGTACTTC. The variable domain in full, completed from reference TRBV7-8 and TRBJ2-5, reads GAGVSQSPRYKVAKRGQDVALRCDPISGHVSLFWYQQALGQGPEFLTYFQNEAQLDKSGLPSDRFFAERPEGSVSTLKIQRTQQEDSAVYLCASSPTREGTQYFGPGTRLLVL.

This clone was picked up a small number of times. V gene TRBV7-2 combines with J gene TRBJ2-1; 11 bases are shared with TRBD1. CDR1 and CDR2 from the germline V gene are SGHTA and FQGNSA. This CDR3 region has 15 residues. V lost 0 bases and J lost 15; bases outside the gene matches: 10. The CDR3 DNA reads as TGTGCCAGCAGCTTAGCCGGGACAGGGGGTTTAGTATGGTTCTTC. This gives the protein CASSLAGTGGLVWFF.

This chain connects TRBV7-9 to TRBJ2-7; 12 bases fit TRBD2. J was trimmed by 0 bases and V by 5 bases; bases with no gene match: 5. The CDR3 runs to 16 residues. CDR1 and CDR2 from the germline V gene are SEHNR and FQNEAQ (reference sequence). CDR3 loop: CASSPRTSGNSYEQYF. CDR3 coding DNA: TGTGCCAGCAGCCCTAGGACTAGCGGGAACTCCTACGAGCAGTACTTC.

This clone occurred a few times. CDR3 sequence reads: CSVEDRRETQYF. The CDR3 bases are TGCAGCGTTGAAGACAGGAGGGAGACCCAGTACTTC. The chain carries TRBV29-1 and TRBJ2-5, with D possibly being TRBD2 (5 bases). The CDR3 spans 12 residues. Germline CDR1 is SQVTM and CDR2 is ANQGSEA. V gave up 0 bases and J gave up 5 bases, with 7 bases separating them. Filled out from reference TRBV29-1 and TRBJ2-5, the complete variable domain reads SAVISQKPSRDICQRGTSLTIQCQVDSQVTMMFWYRQQPGQSLTLIATANQGSEATYESGFVIDKFPISRPNLTFSTLTVSNMSPEDSSIYLCSVEDRRETQYFGPGTRLLVL.

This rearrangement joins TRBV5-4 to TRBJ2-3; D tentatively reads TRBD1 or TRBD2 (5 bases each). Trimming left V 4 bases short and J 4 bases short, with 19 bases between. Germline V CDR1 and CDR2: SGHNT, YYREEE (reference sequence). The CDR3 loop spans 16 amino acids. The CDR3 loop is CASSPPGPNRADTQYF. CDR3 in DNA: TGTGCCAGCAGCCCGCCGGGACCCAACCGGGCAGATACGCAGTATTTT.

CDR3 sequence: CASSPGTSGSDTQYF. The CDR3 coding sequence is TGTGCCAGCAGCCCAGGGACTAGCGGGAGTGATACGCAGTATTTT. This chain joins TRBV9 and TRBJ2-3; 14 nucleotides align to TRBD2. V lost 4 bases, J lost 6 bases, and 4 bases stayed unmatched. CDR1 and CDR2 from the germline V gene are SGDLS and YYNGEE. The CDR3 contains 15 residues.

The chain links TRBV30 to TRBJ1-2, with a weak D call TRBD1 (5 bases). There are 17 residues in the CDR3. Between the trimmed V and J ends, which lost 0 bases and 1 base, there was a span of 18 bases. Germline V lookup: CDR1 GTSNPN, CDR2 SVGIG (reference sequence). The CDR3 is CAWSVPLKGPNNYGYTF. CDR3 DNA sequence: TGTGCCTGGAGTGTCCCACTGAAGGGACCTAATAACTATGGCTACACCTTC.

The chain employs TRBV20-1 and TRBJ2-5; D is unclear. Per the germline V gene, CDR1 is DFQATT and CDR2 is SNEGSKA (reference sequence). V lost 0 bases to trimming and J lost 10 bases, with 9 bases between them. The CDR3 totals 11 residues. This CDR3 reads CSARDWPVQYF. In DNA form, the CDR3 reads TGCAGTGCTAGAGATTGGCCGGTCCAGTACTTC.

Only a few counts were recorded for this clone. This chain connects TRBV4-2 to TRBJ1-4, with a tentative D call TRBD1 (5 bases). CDR3 size: 16 residues. Trimming cost V 0 bases and J 6 bases, with 14 bases left between them. Germline-derived CDR1 and CDR2 are LGHNA and YNFKEQ. The CDR3 DNA reads TGTGCCAGCAGCCAAGATCAGGGCAGGAGGGATGAAAAACTGTTTTTT. It specifies CASSQDQGRRDEKLFF.

The rearrangement links TRBV7-9 to TRBJ1-2; no firm D call. From germline, CDR1 is SEHNR and CDR2 FQNEAQ (reference sequence). V was shortened by 4 bases and J by 2 bases, with 5 bases between the two germline ends. The CDR3 covers 12 residues. CDR3 DNA: TGTGCCAGCAGCTGGCCAAACTATGGCTACACCTTC. Translating gives CASSWPNYGYTF.

In its sample, this clone was seen a few times. This chain links TRBV29-1 with TRBJ2-1, with TRBD1 matching over 9 bases. Germline V gives CDR1 SQVTM, CDR2 ANQGSEA. J lost 11 bases, V lost 6 bases, and 20 bases had no gene match. This CDR3 is built from 16 residues. DNA of the CDR3: TGCAGCGTCCCCCAGGGGCGGAGAACAGGGGGCTTTAAGCAGTTCTTC. Its translation is CSVPQGRRTGGFKQFF.

The chain uses TRBV20-1 and TRBJ1-2; D is undetermined. This CDR3 is 11 amino acids long. Germline CDR1 reads DFQATT; CDR2 reads SNEGSKA (reference sequence). CDR3 in amino acids: CRAIPPGGYTF. The CDR3 region has the DNA TGCAGGGCCATCCCCCCCGGTGGCTACACCTTC.

This clone occurred a few times. CDR3 amino acids: CASSLRTSEETQYF. CDR3 DNA sequence: TGTGCCAGCAGTCTGCGGACTTCAGAAGAGACCCAGTACTTC. The chain recombines TRBV27 with TRBJ2-5; tentatively, D is TRBD2 (5 bases). Germline lookup yields CDR1 MNHEY and CDR2 SMNVEV (reference sequence). The V end was cut by 5 bases, the J end by 3 bases, with 13 bases between. This CDR3 has 14 residues.

The DNA for the CDR3 is TGCGCCAGCAGCTCCACCTCATGGGGACTAAAGTACGAGCAGTACTTC. Translated: CASSSTSWGLKYEQYF. The chain is built from TRBV5-1 and TRBJ2-7, with TRBD2 matching over 7 bases. The germline V gene encodes CDR1 SGHRS and CDR2 YFSETQ. The CDR3 consists of 16 residues. V lost 3 bases and J lost 4; bases outside the gene matches: 13.

This clone was recorded a few times. The CDR3 loop is CASSPGTGGAIYGYTF. The CDR3 DNA reads TGCGCCAGCAGCCCGGGGACAGGGGGCGCAATCTATGGCTACACCTTC. The chain is built from TRBV5-1 and TRBJ1-2; TRBD1 agrees at 12 bases. V gave up 4 bases and J gave up 4 bases; unmatched junction bases: 8. This CDR3 region has 16 residues. Germline V gives CDR1 SGHRS, CDR2 YFSETQ. The complete variable domain, with remaining parts taken from reference TRBV5-1 and TRBJ1-2, reads KAGVTQTPRYLIKTRGQQVTLSCSPISGHRSVSWYQQTPGQGLQFLFEYFSETQRNKGNFPGRFSGRQFSNSRSEMNVSTLELGDSALYLCASSPGTGGAIYGYTFGSGTRLTVV.

Here the CDR3 reads CASSLTSGAAEQYF. CDR3 in DNA: TGTGCCAGCAGCTTGACTAGCGGTGCCGCTGAGCAGTACTTC. This chain uses TRBV7-2 with TRBJ2-7, with 9 bases matching TRBD2. The germline gives CDR1 SGHTA, CDR2 FQGNSA. The CDR3 covers 14 residues. V lost 3 bases and J lost 7; bases outside the gene matches: 7.

This chain uses TRBV29-1 with TRBJ2-7, with a possible D match to TRBD2 (6 bases). Trimming removed 2 bases from V and 6 bases from J, with 14 bases in between. Germline V gene sequence: CDR1 SQVTM, CDR2 ANQGSEA. This CDR3 has 13 residues. This CDR3 is CSVERQEGVEQYF. The CDR3, as DNA: TGCAGCGTTGAAAGGCAGGAGGGCGTCGAGCAGTACTTC.